This T cell receptor (beta chain) was captured in a study of T cell repertoires in cytomegalovirus infection. Study-wide background: An indication of both CMV infection and matching HLA type came from public TCR beta signatures.

This clonotype was seen only a few times. Its specificity is not known. TCRdb analysed the reads with MiXCR anew, one entry per CDR3 protein. The sample gives some 180,000 distinct CDR3 sequences, about a sixth of which show up once; roughly a quarter is in the top ten. The CDR3 consists of 15 residues. The germline V gene encodes CDR1 GTSNPN and CDR2 SVGIG (reference sequence). The V end lost 0 bases, the J end lost 0 bases, and 11 bases lay between the germline ends. Study findings and constraints: In two of eight donors, the top clonotype was HLA-C-restricted CMV-specific.

Sequencing input: CD8+ T cells from PBMCs. The source is a human donor in good health (CMV status not recorded). Some clones in this sample may be carry-over from other donors' samples. The chain links TRBV30 to TRBJ1-1; D gene uncertain. CDR3 sequence (DNA): TGTGCCTGGAGTGTAGAGGGCAGACTGAACACTGAAGCTTTCTTT. Its translation is CAWSVEGRLNTEAFF.